A selection of T cell receptor beta chains follows, all from one sample in a study of human T cells and chemical hapten exposure. TCRdb re-derived calls from the RACE reads in MiXCR, one entry per CDR3 protein. This sample has under 90,000 distinct CDR3 sequences; 9.6% occur once, and the top ten carry more than 3%. Sequencing was performed on whole blood, taken in connection with sensitization to the hapten diphenylcyclopropenone (DPC). These receptors originate from a woman in her thirties or forties with alopecia areata. Some clones in this sample may be carry-over from other donors' samples. The CDR3 runs from the conserved cysteine through the conserved F or W. The D gene is left open where the match is weak. Size is omitted from some rows. Given values are once, few, many or a class for expanded clones.

J gene: TRBJ1-5; V gene: TRBV4-3; clone size: many; D gene: .; CDR3 protein: CASSQGAGVSNQPQHF; CDR3 DNA: TGCGCCAGCAGCCAAGGCGCGGGGGTCAGCAATCAGCCCCAGCATTTT
J gene: TRBJ2-7; V gene: TRBV13; clone size: many; D gene: TRBD2; CDR3 protein: CASRYGTSYEQYF; CDR3 DNA: TGTGCCAGCAGATACGGGACTAGCTACGAGCAGTACTTC
J gene: TRBJ2-2; V gene: TRBV7-6; clone size: many; D gene: TRBD2; CDR3 protein: CASSSRAGANTGELFF; CDR3 DNA: TGTGCCAGCAGCTCCAGAGCGGGGGCGAACACCGGGGAGCTGTTTTTT
J gene: TRBJ2-5; V gene: TRBV5-6; clone size: few; D gene: .; CDR3 protein: CASSSVTSGGETQYF; CDR3 DNA: TGTGCCAGCAGCAGCGTGACATCCGGCGGAGAGACCCAGTACTTC
J gene: TRBJ2-2; V gene: TRBV12-3/TRBV12-4; clone size: many; D gene: .; CDR3 protein: CASSLDYWTGELFF; CDR3 DNA: TGTGCCAGCAGTTTAGACTACTGGACCGGGGAGCTGTTTTTT
J gene: TRBJ1-4; V gene: TRBV7-2; clone size: many; D gene: .; CDR3 protein: CASSFDPTNEKLFF; CDR3 DNA: TGTGCCAGCAGCTTCGATCCAACTAATGAAAAACTGTTTTTT
J gene: TRBJ1-1; V gene: TRBV29-1; clone size: .; D gene: .; CDR3 protein: CSVVVQGGEAFF; CDR3 DNA: TGCAGCGTTGTCGTCCAAGGGGGGGAAGCTTTCTTT
J gene: TRBJ2-7; V gene: TRBV28; clone size: once; D gene: .; CDR3 protein: CASSSTRLQYF; CDR3 DNA: TGTGCCAGCAGTTCGACGCGGCTCCAGTACTTC
J gene: TRBJ1-5; V gene: TRBV30; clone size: .; D gene: .; CDR3 protein: CAWSGTANQPQHF; CDR3 DNA: TGTGCCTGGAGCGGGACGGCCAATCAGCCCCAGCATTTT
J gene: TRBJ1-1; V gene: TRBV6-5; clone size: .; D gene: .; CDR3 protein: CASSYGGHLNTEAFF; CDR3 DNA: TGTGCCAGCAGTTACGGGGGACATCTGAACACTGAAGCTTTCTTT
J gene: TRBJ2-7; V gene: TRBV7-8; clone size: many; D gene: TRBD2; CDR3 protein: CASSPSGGTYEQYF; CDR3 DNA: TGTGCCAGCAGCCCTAGCGGGGGGACCTACGAGCAGTACTTC
J gene: TRBJ2-7; V gene: TRBV11-2; clone size: few; D gene: .; CDR3 protein: CASSPAWGGRANEQYF; CDR3 DNA: TGTGCCAGCAGCCCCGCCTGGGGAGGTCGGGCGAACGAGCAGTACTTC
J gene: TRBJ2-7; V gene: TRBV10-3; clone size: few; D gene: .; CDR3 protein: CAIQTGGVQYF; CDR3 DNA: TGTGCCATCCAAACAGGAGGGGTGCAGTACTTC
J gene: TRBJ2-7; V gene: TRBV7-2; clone size: few; D gene: TRBD2; CDR3 protein: CASSLSPAGGYEQYF; CDR3 DNA: TGTGCCAGCAGCCTTTCACCCGCGGGGGGCTACGAGCAGTACTTC
J gene: TRBJ1-2; V gene: TRBV3-1; clone size: many; D gene: .; CDR3 protein: CASSQEPGAYGYTF; CDR3 DNA: TGTGCCAGCAGCCAAGAGCCGGGAGCCTATGGCTACACCTTC
J gene: TRBJ2-1; V gene: TRBV5-1; clone size: few; D gene: .; CDR3 protein: CASSSPGSGVVRSSYNEQFF; CDR3 DNA: TGCGCCAGCAGTTCCCCGGGATCAGGGGTCGTAAGGAGCTCCTACAATGAGCAGTTCTTC
J gene: TRBJ1-1; V gene: TRBV20-1; clone size: few; D gene: TRBD1; CDR3 protein: CSARDPQGAITEAFF; CDR3 DNA: TGCAGTGCTAGAGATCCCCAGGGGGCGATCACTGAAGCTTTCTTT
J gene: TRBJ2-1; V gene: TRBV19; clone size: many; D gene: TRBD1; CDR3 protein: CASSIVGQGAYEQFF; CDR3 DNA: TGTGCCAGTAGTATAGTCGGACAGGGGGCGTATGAGCAGTTCTTC
J gene: TRBJ1-1; V gene: TRBV10-3; clone size: .; D gene: .; CDR3 protein: CAISESGGRAEAFF; CDR3 DNA: TGTGCCATCAGTGAGTCGGGGGGGAGAGCTGAAGCTTTCTTT
J gene: TRBJ1-1; V gene: TRBV11-2; clone size: .; D gene: .; CDR3 protein: CASSSRLVTEAFF; CDR3 DNA: TGTGCCAGCAGCTCGCGGTTGGTCACTGAAGCTTTCTTT
J gene: TRBJ1-3; V gene: TRBV6-5; clone size: few; D gene: .; CDR3 protein: CASLGSGNTIYF; CDR3 DNA: TGTGCCAGCTTAGGTTCTGGAAACACCATATATTTT
J gene: TRBJ2-1; V gene: TRBV9; clone size: .; D gene: .; CDR3 protein: CASSSTGDIYNEQFF; CDR3 DNA: TGTGCCAGCAGCTCCACTGGCGATATCTACAATGAGCAGTTCTTC
J gene: TRBJ2-6; V gene: TRBV5-1; clone size: .; D gene: .; CDR3 protein: CASSLTPSSGANVLTF; CDR3 DNA: TGCGCCAGCAGCTTGACACCGAGCTCTGGGGCCAACGTCCTGACTTTC
J gene: TRBJ2-7; V gene: TRBV27; clone size: many; D gene: TRBD1; CDR3 protein: CASSPPGQEIYEQYF; CDR3 DNA: TGTGCCAGCAGTCCCCCGGGACAGGAGATTTACGAGCAGTACTTC
J gene: TRBJ2-7; V gene: TRBV11-2; clone size: few; D gene: TRBD1; CDR3 protein: CASSVLRDSSREQYF; CDR3 DNA: TGTGCCAGCAGTGTACTCCGGGACAGTTCACGCGAGCAGTACTTC
J gene: TRBJ2-2; V gene: TRBV7-6; clone size: many; D gene: .; CDR3 protein: CASSLGPGELFF; CDR3 DNA: TGTGCCAGCAGCTTAGGACCCGGGGAGCTGTTTTTT
J gene: TRBJ2-7; V gene: TRBV13; clone size: many; D gene: .; CDR3 protein: CASSLYRAYEQYF; CDR3 DNA: TGTGCCAGCAGCCTTTACAGAGCCTACGAGCAGTACTTC
J gene: TRBJ2-1; V gene: TRBV5-1; clone size: many; D gene: .; CDR3 protein: CASSESQSSYNEQFF; CDR3 DNA: TGCGCCAGCAGCGAGTCCCAGAGCTCCTACAATGAGCAGTTCTTC
J gene: TRBJ1-2; V gene: TRBV5-5; clone size: once; D gene: .; CDR3 protein: CASRAGGALGYGYTF; CDR3 DNA: TGTGCCAGCAGGGCTGGAGGGGCCCTAGGCTATGGCTACACCTTC
J gene: TRBJ1-5; V gene: TRBV2; clone size: many; D gene: .; CDR3 protein: CASNMAGNQPQHF; CDR3 DNA: TGTGCCAGCAATATGGCGGGCAATCAGCCCCAGCATTTT
J gene: TRBJ1-2; V gene: TRBV12-3/TRBV12-4; clone size: .; D gene: .; CDR3 protein: CASSLRRDYGYTF; CDR3 DNA: TGTGCCAGCAGTTTGAGAAGGGACTATGGCTACACCTTC
J gene: TRBJ2-6; V gene: TRBV5-6; clone size: .; D gene: .; CDR3 protein: CASSSSTGASSGANVLTF; CDR3 DNA: TGTGCCAGCAGCTCCTCGACTGGGGCAAGCTCTGGGGCCAACGTCCTGACTTTC
J gene: TRBJ2-7; V gene: TRBV4-1; clone size: many; D gene: .; CDR3 protein: CASSQDAESSTYEQYF; CDR3 DNA: TGCGCCAGCAGCCAAGATGCAGAATCAAGCACCTACGAGCAGTACTTC
J gene: TRBJ1-2; V gene: TRBV11-2; clone size: .; D gene: .; CDR3 protein: CASSLARGSFYGYTF; CDR3 DNA: TGTGCCAGCAGCTTAGCCCGGGGGAGTTTCTATGGCTACACCTTC
J gene: TRBJ2-7; V gene: TRBV11-2; clone size: many; D gene: TRBD1; CDR3 protein: CASSFLGGQGSYEQYF; CDR3 DNA: TGTGCCAGCAGCTTCCTGGGGGGACAGGGCTCCTACGAGCAGTACTTC
J gene: TRBJ2-3; V gene: TRBV18; clone size: few; D gene: .; CDR3 protein: CASSPGPGDTQYF; CDR3 DNA: TGTGCCAGCTCACCAGGGCCAGGAGATACGCAGTATTTT
J gene: TRBJ2-1; V gene: TRBV7-6; clone size: .; D gene: TRBD1; CDR3 protein: CASKGTGVDNEQFF; CDR3 DNA: TGTGCCAGCAAGGGGACAGGGGTAGACAATGAGCAGTTCTTC
J gene: TRBJ1-1; V gene: TRBV7-9; clone size: many; D gene: .; CDR3 protein: CASSLAPNTEAFF; CDR3 DNA: TGTGCCAGCAGCTTAGCGCCGAACACTGAAGCTTTCTTT
J gene: TRBJ2-2; V gene: TRBV6-6; clone size: many; D gene: .; CDR3 protein: CATIDGETGRWNTGELFF; CDR3 DNA: TGTGCCACCATTGACGGAGAGACAGGGAGGTGGAACACCGGGGAGCTGTTTTTT
J gene: TRBJ2-1; V gene: TRBV7-9; clone size: many; D gene: TRBD2; CDR3 protein: CASTFPPSGDHEQFF; CDR3 DNA: TGTGCCAGCACCTTCCCCCCTAGCGGGGACCATGAGCAGTTCTTC
J gene: TRBJ2-1; V gene: TRBV11-2; clone size: .; D gene: .; CDR3 protein: CASSLSDGNEQFF; CDR3 DNA: TGTGCCAGCAGCTTATCCGACGGCAATGAGCAGTTCTTC
J gene: TRBJ2-2; V gene: TRBV20-1; clone size: few; D gene: TRBD2; CDR3 protein: CSAPGLGTNTGELFF; CDR3 DNA: TGCAGTGCCCCGGGACTAGGGACGAACACCGGGGAGCTGTTTTTT
J gene: TRBJ2-7; V gene: TRBV4-2; clone size: .; D gene: TRBD2; CDR3 protein: CASSPTSADYEQYF; CDR3 DNA: TGTGCCAGCAGCCCTACTAGCGCCGACTACGAGCAGTACTTC
J gene: TRBJ1-6; V gene: TRBV7-9; clone size: .; D gene: .; CDR3 protein: CASSPSVGPLHF; CDR3 DNA: TGTGCCAGCAGCCCCTCGGTAGGTCCCCTCCACTTT
J gene: TRBJ1-1; V gene: TRBV4-2; clone size: many; D gene: .; CDR3 protein: CASSQDGSAFF; CDR3 DNA: TGTGCCAGCAGCCAAGATGGTAGTGCTTTCTTT
J gene: TRBJ2-7; V gene: TRBV12-3/TRBV12-4; clone size: many; D gene: .; CDR3 protein: CASSPGTFYEQYF; CDR3 DNA: TGTGCCAGCTCCCCCGGAACTTTCTACGAGCAGTACTTC
J gene: TRBJ1-1; V gene: TRBV6-2/TRBV6-3; clone size: many; D gene: .; CDR3 protein: CASRRLNTEAFF; CDR3 DNA: TGTGCCAGCAGGAGGTTGAACACTGAAGCTTTCTTT
J gene: TRBJ1-5; V gene: TRBV6-4; clone size: many; D gene: .; CDR3 protein: CARSTGSPRGNQPQHF; CDR3 DNA: TGTGCCAGGAGTACAGGGAGCCCTAGGGGCAATCAGCCCCAGCATTTT
J gene: TRBJ1-4; V gene: TRBV20-1; clone size: many; D gene: TRBD1; CDR3 protein: CSAATRTGKKLFF; CDR3 DNA: TGCAGTGCCGCCACCCGGACAGGGAAAAAACTGTTTTTT
J gene: TRBJ2-3; V gene: TRBV4-1; clone size: many; D gene: .; CDR3 protein: CASSQDRSSSTDTQYF; CDR3 DNA: TGCGCCAGCAGCCAGGATAGAAGTTCTAGCACAGATACGCAGTATTTT
J gene: TRBJ2-4; V gene: TRBV20-1; clone size: few; D gene: TRBD1; CDR3 protein: CSAARTGDIQYF; CDR3 DNA: TGCAGTGCTGCCCGGACAGGGGACATTCAGTACTTC
J gene: TRBJ2-2; V gene: TRBV12-3/TRBV12-4; clone size: many; D gene: .; CDR3 protein: CASRGAGHDTGELFF; CDR3 DNA: TGTGCCAGCAGGGGGGCGGGCCATGACACCGGGGAGCTGTTTTTT
J gene: TRBJ1-1; V gene: TRBV2; clone size: few; D gene: .; CDR3 protein: CASSEFQGMNTEAFF; CDR3 DNA: TGTGCCAGCAGTGAATTTCAGGGGATGAACACTGAAGCTTTCTTT
J gene: TRBJ2-2; V gene: TRBV6-2/TRBV6-3; clone size: .; D gene: .; CDR3 protein: CASSPDGELFF; CDR3 DNA: TGTGCCAGCAGCCCCGACGGGGAGCTGTTTTTT
J gene: TRBJ2-1; V gene: TRBV4-1; clone size: few; D gene: TRBD1; CDR3 protein: CASSQETGARDEQFF; CDR3 DNA: TGCGCCAGCAGCCAAGAGACAGGGGCTAGAGATGAGCAGTTCTTC
J gene: TRBJ2-2; V gene: TRBV29-1; clone size: many; D gene: .; CDR3 protein: CSVLKQAANTGELFF; CDR3 DNA: TGCAGCGTATTGAAACAGGCGGCAAACACCGGGGAGCTGTTTTTT
J gene: TRBJ2-5; V gene: TRBV5-1; clone size: .; D gene: .; CDR3 protein: CASSFTGTESQYF; CDR3 DNA: TGCGCCAGCAGCTTCACAGGGACCGAGAGCCAGTACTTC
J gene: TRBJ2-2; V gene: TRBV20-1; clone size: many; D gene: .; CDR3 protein: CSARRAGNTGELFF; CDR3 DNA: TGCAGTGCCAGGCGGGCGGGGAACACCGGGGAGCTGTTTTTT
J gene: TRBJ2-3; V gene: TRBV3-2; clone size: many; D gene: .; CDR3 protein: CASSQGLFDTQYF; CDR3 DNA: TGTGCCAGCAGCCAAGGACTCTTCGATACGCAGTATTTT